Listed here is a single TCR beta chain. Its antigen is unidentified. The libraries were made with immunoSEQ v3.0 at survey level. This table comes from immunoSEQ multiplex PCR, and its TCRdb copy is limited to in-frame clones, with some not included. The sample shows 25,000 to 35,000 clones, roughly 93% of them seen only once. Per germline, CDR1 SNHLY and CDR2 FYNNEI. The V and J ends lost 7 bases and 6 bases, in that order; junction bases with no gene match: 10. The CDR3 is made up of 15 amino acids. The data are from a study of long-term antiretroviral therapy in people with HIV. Findings and caveats of the study: Whichever time point was examined, clones expanded before ART dominated the repertoire. Diversity increased after ART yet remained lower than in transplant donor controls. There were no data on ART adherence, viral resistance or therapy changes, a gap that limits inferences about post-ART repertoire changes.

This TCR derives from a man in his forties or fifties with HIV. Sequenced material: unsorted PBMCs, taken just over 7.2 years after starting antiretroviral therapy. The chain links TRBV2 to TRBJ2-1, with 9 bases matching TRBD2. The CDR3: CASNFRRGGLNEQFF. The CDR3 bases are TGTGCCAGCAACTTCCGGCGGGGGGGCCTCAATGAGCAGTTCTTC.